This is a list of T cell receptor beta chains from one sample in a study of glioma-infiltrating T cells after dendritic cell vaccination. Repertoires were generated with immunoSEQ multiplex PCR, while TCRdb's copy carries only in-frame clones and drops some. The sample lists over 55,000 clones, 81% occurring once. The sample consisted of blood, taken before dendritic cell vaccination. The receptors stem from a human donor with glioblastoma. Both conserved end residues are part of each CDR3. The order of the fields is clone size, V gene, D gene, J gene, CDR3 protein, CDR3 DNA. D genes are given only for firm matches. Rows may omit the clone size; those that give it use once, few, many or a size class.

NA	TRBV30	TRBD1	TRBJ1-1	CAWAGQRSTEAFF	TGTGCCTGGGCGGGACAGCGTAGCACTGAAGCTTTCTTT
NA	TRBV18	NA	TRBJ1-6	CASSPSSYNSPLHF	TGTGCCAGCTCACCTAGCTCCTATAATTCACCCCTCCACTTT
NA	TRBV25-1	NA	TRBJ1-2	CASSGTDLHGYTF	TGTGCCAGCAGTGGGACAGATCTCCATGGCTACACCTTC
NA	TRBV6-5	NA	TRBJ2-7	CASSSGQGRHEQYF	TGTGCCAGCAGTTCTGGGCAGGGCCGCCACGAGCAGTACTTC
NA	TRBV6-1	TRBD1	TRBJ2-2	CASSARDRGPTGELFF	TGTGCCAGCAGTGCGCGGGACAGGGGTCCCACCGGGGAGCTGTTTTTT
NA	TRBV2	NA	TRBJ2-2	CASSYEGATNTGELFF	TGTGCCAGCAGCTACGAGGGCGCCACGAACACCGGGGAGCTGTTTTTT
once	TRBV5-1	TRBD2	TRBJ2-7	CASSSSGGTSASSYEQYF	TGCGCCAGCAGCTCATCAGGGGGGACTAGCGCGAGCTCCTACGAGCAGTACTTC
NA	TRBV6-6	NA	TRBJ2-3	CASSYARRGTDTQYF	TGTGCCAGCAGTTACGCTCGGCGGGGCACAGATACGCAGTATTTT
NA	TRBV6-4	TRBD2	TRBJ2-5	CASSRTSGGQETQYF	TGTGCCAGCAGCAGGACTAGCGGGGGGCAAGAGACCCAGTACTTC
NA	TRBV6-5	NA	TRBJ2-2	CASSRPPGTGELFF	TGTGCCAGCAGTCGCCCTCCCGGCACCGGGGAGCTGTTTTTT
NA	TRBV5-1	NA	TRBJ1-1	CASRPLYQSDTEAFF	TGCGCCAGCAGACCCCTATACCAATCCGACACTGAAGCTTTCTTT
NA	TRBV7-9	NA	TRBJ2-2	CASSGENTGELFF	TGTGCCAGTTCCGGGGAGAACACCGGGGAGCTGTTTTTT
NA	TRBV7-9	TRBD1	TRBJ1-6	CASSRSGQGNSPLHF	TGTGCCAGCAGCCGCTCCGGACAGGGTAATTCACCCCTCCACTTT